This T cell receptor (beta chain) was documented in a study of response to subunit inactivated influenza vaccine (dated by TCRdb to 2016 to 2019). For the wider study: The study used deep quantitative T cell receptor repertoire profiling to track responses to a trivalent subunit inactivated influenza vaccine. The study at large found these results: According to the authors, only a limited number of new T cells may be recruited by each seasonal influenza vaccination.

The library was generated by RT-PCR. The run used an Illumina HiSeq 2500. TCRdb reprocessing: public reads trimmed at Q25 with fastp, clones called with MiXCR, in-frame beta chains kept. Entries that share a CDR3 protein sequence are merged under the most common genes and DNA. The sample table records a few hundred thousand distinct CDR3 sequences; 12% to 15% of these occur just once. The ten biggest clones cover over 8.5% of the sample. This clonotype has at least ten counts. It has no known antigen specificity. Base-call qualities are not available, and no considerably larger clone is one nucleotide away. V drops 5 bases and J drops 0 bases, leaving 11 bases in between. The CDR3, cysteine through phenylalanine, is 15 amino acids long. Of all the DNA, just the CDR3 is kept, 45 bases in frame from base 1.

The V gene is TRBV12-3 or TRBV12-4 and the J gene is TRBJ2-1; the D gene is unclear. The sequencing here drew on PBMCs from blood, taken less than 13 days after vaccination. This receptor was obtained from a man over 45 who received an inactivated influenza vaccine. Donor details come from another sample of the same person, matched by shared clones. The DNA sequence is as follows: TGTGCCAGCAGTCTAATTATGCACTCCTACAATGAGCAGTTCTTC. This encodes CASSLIMHSYNEQFF.